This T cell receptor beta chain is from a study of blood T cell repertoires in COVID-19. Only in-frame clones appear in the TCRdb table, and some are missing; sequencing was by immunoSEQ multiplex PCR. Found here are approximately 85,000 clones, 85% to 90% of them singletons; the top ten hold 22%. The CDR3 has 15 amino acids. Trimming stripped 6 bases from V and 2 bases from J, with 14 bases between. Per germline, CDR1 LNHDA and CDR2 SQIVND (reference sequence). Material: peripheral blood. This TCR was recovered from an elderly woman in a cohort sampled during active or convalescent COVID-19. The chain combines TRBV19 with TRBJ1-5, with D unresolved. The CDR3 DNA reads TGTGCCAGTAGCCCCGCCGACATACGCAATCAGCCCCAGCATTTT. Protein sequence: CASSPADIRNQPQHF.